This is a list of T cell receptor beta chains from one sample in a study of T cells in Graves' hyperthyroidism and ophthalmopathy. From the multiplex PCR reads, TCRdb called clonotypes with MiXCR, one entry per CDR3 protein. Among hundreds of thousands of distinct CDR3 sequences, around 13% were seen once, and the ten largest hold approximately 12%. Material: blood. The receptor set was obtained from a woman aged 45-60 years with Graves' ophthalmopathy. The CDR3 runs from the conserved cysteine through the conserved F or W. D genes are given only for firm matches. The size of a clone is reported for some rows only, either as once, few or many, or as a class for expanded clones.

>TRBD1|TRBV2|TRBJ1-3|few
CASGRDRAHSGNTIYF
TGTGCCAGCGGGCGGGACAGGGCCCACTCTGGAAACACCATATATTTT
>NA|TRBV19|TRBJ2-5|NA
CASSIVFAGQETQYF
TGTGCCAGTAGTATAGTGTTTGCAGGGCAAGAGACCCAGTACTTC
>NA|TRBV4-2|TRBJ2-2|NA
CASSLNSGELFF
TGTGCCAGCAGCCTGAATTCCGGGGAGCTGTTTTTT
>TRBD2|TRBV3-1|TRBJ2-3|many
CASSPLAGLDTQYF
TGTGCCAGCAGCCCTCTAGCGGGATTAGATACGCAGTATTTT
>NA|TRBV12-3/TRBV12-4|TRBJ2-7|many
CASSTRQPGEQYF
TGTGCCAGCAGTACCCGACAGCCGGGCGAGCAGTACTTC
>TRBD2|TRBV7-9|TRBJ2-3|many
CASSIGTSGIVGTDTQYF
TGTGCCAGCAGCATCGGGACTAGCGGGATTGTCGGCACAGATACGCAGTATTTT
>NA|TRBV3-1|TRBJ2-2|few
CASSHASLASGELFF
TGTGCCAGCAGCCACGCCTCACTAGCTTCCGGGGAGCTGTTTTTT
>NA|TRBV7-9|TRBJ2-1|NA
CASSFKAGTGEQFF
TGTGCCAGCAGCTTTAAGGCGGGGACTGGTGAGCAGTTCTTC
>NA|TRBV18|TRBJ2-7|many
CASSPRNVFYEQYF
TGTGCCAGCTCGCCACGAAACGTCTTTTACGAGCAGTACTTC
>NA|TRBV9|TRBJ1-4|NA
CASSVEGGTNEKLFF
TGTGCCAGCAGCGTAGAAGGGGGTACTAATGAAAAACTGTTTTTT
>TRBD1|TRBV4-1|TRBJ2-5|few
CASSHRGTGQETQYF
TGCGCCAGCAGCCACAGAGGGACAGGCCAAGAGACCCAGTACTTC
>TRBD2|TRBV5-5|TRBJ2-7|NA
CASSWRAGDYEQYF
TGTGCCAGCAGCTGGAGAGCGGGAGACTACGAGCAGTACTTC
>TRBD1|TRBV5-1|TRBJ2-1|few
CASSPGQGSADEQFF
TGCGCCAGCTCCCCCGGACAGGGGTCTGCGGATGAGCAGTTCTTC
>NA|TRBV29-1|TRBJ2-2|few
CSAGPANTGELFF
TGCAGCGCAGGCCCCGCAAACACCGGGGAGCTGTTTTTT
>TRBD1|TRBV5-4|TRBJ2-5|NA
CASTKTGDQETQYF
TGTGCCAGCACTAAGACAGGGGATCAAGAGACCCAGTACTTC
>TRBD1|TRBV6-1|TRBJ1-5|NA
CASSDGTGGNQPQHF
TGTGCCAGCAGTGACGGGACAGGGGGCAATCAGCCCCAGCATTTT
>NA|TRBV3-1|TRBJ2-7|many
CASSQESYEQYF
TGTGCCAGCAGCCAAGAGAGCTACGAGCAGTACTTC
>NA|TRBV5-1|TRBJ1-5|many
CASSKDTGNQPQHF
TGCGCCAGCAGCAAGGATACAGGCAATCAGCCCCAGCATTTT
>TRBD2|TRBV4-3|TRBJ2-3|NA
CASSQGRTSGRASTQYF
TGCGCCAGCAGCCAAGGGAGGACTAGCGGGAGGGCGAGTACGCAGTATTTT
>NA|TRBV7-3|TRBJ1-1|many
CASSLNRGVTEAFF
TGTGCCAGCAGCTTAAACCGGGGGGTCACTGAAGCTTTCTTT
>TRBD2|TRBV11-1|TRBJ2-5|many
CASSLDPGTSGDKEKETQYF
TGTGCCAGCAGCTTAGACCCCGGGACTAGCGGCGACAAAGAGAAAGAGACCCAGTACTTC
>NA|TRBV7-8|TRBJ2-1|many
CASSLRTVSSYNEQFF
TGTGCCAGCAGCCTACGGACGGTTAGCTCCTACAATGAGCAGTTCTTC
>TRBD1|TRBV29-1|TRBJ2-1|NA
CSAGDRTGNEQFF
TGCAGCGCCGGGGACAGGACGGGGAATGAGCAGTTCTTC
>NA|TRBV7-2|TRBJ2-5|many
CASSFISLGHSETQYF
TGTGCCAGCAGCTTCATCTCCCTCGGACACTCGGAGACCCAGTACTTC
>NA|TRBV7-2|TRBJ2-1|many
CASSLAVLQGPQNMRKQFF
TGTGCCAGCAGCTTAGCTGTGCTTCAGGGCCCCCAGAATATGCGTAAGCAGTTCTTC
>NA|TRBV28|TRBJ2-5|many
CASRYTGPETQYF
TGTGCCAGCAGATATACAGGGCCAGAGACCCAGTACTTC
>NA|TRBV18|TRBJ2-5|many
CASSPPLGTETQYF
TGTGCCAGCTCACCACCGCTGGGAACAGAGACCCAGTACTTC
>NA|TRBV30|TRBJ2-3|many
CAWSEGSTGPSTDTQYF
TGTGCCTGGAGTGAGGGTAGCACAGGGCCTAGCACAGATACGCAGTATTTT
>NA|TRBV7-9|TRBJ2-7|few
CASSLVGAGSQSYEQYF
TGTGCCAGCAGCTTAGTGGGAGCCGGGAGCCAGAGCTACGAGCAGTACTTC
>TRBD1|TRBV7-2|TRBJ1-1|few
CASSLAGTALNTEAFF
TGTGCCAGCAGCTTAGCGGGGACAGCTTTGAACACTGAAGCTTTCTTT
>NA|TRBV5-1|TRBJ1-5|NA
CASSWDWNQPQHF
TGCGCCAGCAGCTGGGACTGGAATCAGCCCCAGCATTTT
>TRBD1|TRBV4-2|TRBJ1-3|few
CASSQDTQDRGSGNTIYF
TGTGCCAGCAGCCAAGATACCCAGGACAGGGGGTCTGGAAACACCATATATTTT
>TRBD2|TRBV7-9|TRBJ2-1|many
CASSLDRLAGGLPSYNEQFF
TGTGCCAGCAGCTTAGACAGATTAGCGGGAGGTCTCCCCTCCTACAATGAGCAGTTCTTC
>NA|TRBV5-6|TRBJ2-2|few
CASSLNRVTGELFF
TGTGCCAGCAGCTTGAACAGGGTCACCGGGGAGCTGTTTTTT
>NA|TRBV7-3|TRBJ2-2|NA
CASSLGNLQGGELFF
TGTGCCAGCAGCTTAGGGAACCTACAGGGCGGGGAGCTGTTTTTT
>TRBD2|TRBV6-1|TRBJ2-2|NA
CASGREGRGGELFF
TGTGCCAGCGGGCGGGAGGGCCGTGGCGGGGAGCTGTTTTTT
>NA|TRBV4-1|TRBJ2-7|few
CASSQDLVWGYEQYF
TGCGCCAGCAGCCAAGATCTTGTGTGGGGCTACGAGCAGTACTTC
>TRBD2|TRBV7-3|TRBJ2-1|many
CASSLQAGGYNEQFF
TGTGCCAGCAGCTTACAAGCGGGAGGGTACAATGAGCAGTTCTTC
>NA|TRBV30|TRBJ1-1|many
CAWRVKGFIGTEAFF
TGTGCCTGGAGGGTAAAGGGGTTTATCGGCACTGAAGCTTTCTTT
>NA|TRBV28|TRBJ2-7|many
CASSSYSYEQYF
TGTGCCAGCAGTTCCTACTCCTACGAGCAGTACTTC
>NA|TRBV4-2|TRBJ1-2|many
CASSQDDQHLGGYTF
TGTGCCAGCAGCCAAGACGATCAACATCTCGGGGGCTACACCTTC
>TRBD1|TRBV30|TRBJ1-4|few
CAWTPGTGGFGTNEKLFF
TGTGCCTGGACGCCCGGGACAGGGGGTTTCGGGACTAATGAAAAACTGTTTTTT
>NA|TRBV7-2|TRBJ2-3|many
CASSTGIGTDTQYF
TGTGCCAGCAGCACGGGAATAGGCACAGATACGCAGTATTTT
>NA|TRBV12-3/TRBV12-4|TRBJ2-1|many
CASSTRGDPSYNEQFF
TGTGCCAGCAGCACAAGGGGCGATCCGTCCTACAATGAGCAGTTCTTC
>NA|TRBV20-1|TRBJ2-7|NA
CSVQVLQGHEQYF
TGCAGTGTTCAAGTCCTCCAGGGCCACGAGCAGTACTTC